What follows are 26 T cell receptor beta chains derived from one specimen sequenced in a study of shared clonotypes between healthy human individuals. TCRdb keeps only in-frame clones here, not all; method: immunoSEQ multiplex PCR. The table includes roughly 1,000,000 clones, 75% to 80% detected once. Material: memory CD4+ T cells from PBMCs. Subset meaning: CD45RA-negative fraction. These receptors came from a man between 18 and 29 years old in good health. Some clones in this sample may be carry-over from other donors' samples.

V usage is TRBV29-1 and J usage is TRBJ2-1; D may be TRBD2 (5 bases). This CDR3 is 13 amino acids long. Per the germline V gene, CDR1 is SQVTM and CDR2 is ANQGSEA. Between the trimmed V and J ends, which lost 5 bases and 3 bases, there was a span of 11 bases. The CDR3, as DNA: TGCAGCGTTCACCAGCGGATCTACAATGAGCAGTTCTTC. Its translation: CSVHQRIYNEQFF.

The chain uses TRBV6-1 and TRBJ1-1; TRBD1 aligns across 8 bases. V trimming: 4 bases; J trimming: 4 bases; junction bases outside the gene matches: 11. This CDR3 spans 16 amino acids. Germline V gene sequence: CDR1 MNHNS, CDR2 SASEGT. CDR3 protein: CASSGTGSGRGTEAFF. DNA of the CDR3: TGTGCCAGCAGTGGGACAGGGTCTGGTCGGGGCACTGAAGCTTTCTTT.

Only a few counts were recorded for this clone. CDR3 sequence (DNA): TGTGCCAGCAGCGCAGACGGCACTGAAGCTTTCTTT. This translates into CASSADGTEAFF. The chain uses TRBV11-3 and TRBJ1-1; D unresolved. The V end lost 5 bases, the J end lost 4 bases, and 8 bases lay between the germline ends. CDR1 and CDR2 (germline): SGHNT, YENEEA. The length of the CDR3 is 12 residues.

CDR3 nucleotides: TGCAGCGGCATACCGGGACTAGTCGATGAGCAGTTCTTC. It specifies CSGIPGLVDEQFF. This chain joins TRBV29-1 and TRBJ2-1; 8 bases agree with TRBD2. V lost 7 bases to trimming and J lost 8 bases; unmatched junction nucleotides: 10. Germline V gene data show CDR1 as SQVTM and CDR2 as ANQGSEA. The CDR3 has 13 amino acids.

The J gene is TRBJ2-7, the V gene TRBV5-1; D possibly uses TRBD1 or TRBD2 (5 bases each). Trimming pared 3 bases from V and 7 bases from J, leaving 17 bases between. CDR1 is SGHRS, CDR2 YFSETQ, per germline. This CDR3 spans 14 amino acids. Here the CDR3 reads CASSSLVGEGEQYF. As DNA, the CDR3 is TGCGCCAGCAGCTCCCTGGTGGGGGAAGGAGAGCAGTACTTC.

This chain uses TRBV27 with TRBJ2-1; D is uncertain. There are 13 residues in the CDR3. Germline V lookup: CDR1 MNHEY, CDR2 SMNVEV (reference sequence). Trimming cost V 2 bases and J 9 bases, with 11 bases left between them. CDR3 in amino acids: CASSLGVRTEQFF. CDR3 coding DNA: TGTGCCAGCAGTTTAGGGGTTAGAACTGAGCAGTTCTTC.

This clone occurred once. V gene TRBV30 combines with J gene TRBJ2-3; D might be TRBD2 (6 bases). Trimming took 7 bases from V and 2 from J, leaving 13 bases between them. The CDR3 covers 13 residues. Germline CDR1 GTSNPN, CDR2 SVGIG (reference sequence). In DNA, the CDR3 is TGTGCCTCCTCTCGGGGGTACACAGATACGCAGTATTTT. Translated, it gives CASSRGYTDTQYF.

The CDR3, as DNA: TGTGCCAGCAGTTACGTGGCTAGCGCTAAGGGGACCCAGTACTTC. Its translation: CASSYVASAKGTQYF. This rearrangement joins TRBV6-5 to TRBJ2-5, with D possibly TRBD2 on 6 matching bases. CDR1 MNHEY and CDR2 SVGAGI come from the germline V gene. There are 15 residues in the CDR3. V was cut by 2 bases and J by 7 bases, with 17 bases left in between.

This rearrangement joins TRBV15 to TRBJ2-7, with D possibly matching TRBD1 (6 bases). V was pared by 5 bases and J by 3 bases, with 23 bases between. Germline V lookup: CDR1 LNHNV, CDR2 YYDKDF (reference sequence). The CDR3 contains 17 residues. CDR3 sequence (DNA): TGTGCCACCAGCGCGCTAAAAGGCCAGGGGAACGGCTACGAGCAGTACTTC. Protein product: CATSALKGQGNGYEQYF. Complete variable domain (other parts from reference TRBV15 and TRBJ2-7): DAMVIQNPRYQVTQFGKPVTLSCSQTLNHNVMYWYQQKSSQAPKLLFHYYDKDFNNEADTPDNFQSRRPNTSFCFLDIRSPGLGDTAMYLCATSALKGQGNGYEQYFGPGTRLTVT.

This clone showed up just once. The CDR3 bases are TGTGCCAGCAGTTCGTGGGGGGGCAACTATGGCTACACCTTC. Translating it yields CASSSWGGNYGYTF. The rearrangement uses TRBV6-6 and TRBJ1-2; possibly TRBD1 for D (6 bases). Germline V lookup: CDR1 MNHNY, CDR2 SVGAGI (reference sequence). The CDR3 has 14 amino acids. V was cut by 4 bases and J by 2 bases, with 11 bases left in between.

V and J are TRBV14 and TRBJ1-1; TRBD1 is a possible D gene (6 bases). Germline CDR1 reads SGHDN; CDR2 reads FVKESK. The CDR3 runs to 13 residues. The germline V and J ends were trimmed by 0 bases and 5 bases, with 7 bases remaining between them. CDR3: CASSQEGGTEAFF. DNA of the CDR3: TGTGCCAGCAGCCAAGAAGGGGGAACTGAAGCTTTCTTT.

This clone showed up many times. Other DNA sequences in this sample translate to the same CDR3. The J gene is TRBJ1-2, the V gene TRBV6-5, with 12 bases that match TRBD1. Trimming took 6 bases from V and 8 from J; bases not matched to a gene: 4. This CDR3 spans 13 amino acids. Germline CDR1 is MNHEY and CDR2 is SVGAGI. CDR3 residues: CASSVGTGGGYTF. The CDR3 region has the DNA TGTGCCAGCAGCGTGGGGACAGGGGGCGGCTACACCTTC.

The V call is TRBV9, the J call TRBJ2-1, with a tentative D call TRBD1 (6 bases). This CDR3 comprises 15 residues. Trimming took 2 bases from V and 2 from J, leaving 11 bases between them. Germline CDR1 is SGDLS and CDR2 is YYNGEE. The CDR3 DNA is TGTGCCAGCAGCGTCAGGGGAGTAACCTACAATGAGCAGTTCTTC. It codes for CASSVRGVTYNEQFF.

The CDR3 DNA follows: TGTGCCAGCAGTCCCCCGAACGTCCTCTCTGGAAACACCATATATTTT. As protein: CASSPPNVLSGNTIYF. This chain connects TRBV28 to TRBJ1-3, with D unclear. V gave up 5 bases and J gave up 0 bases, with 14 bases separating them. Germline loops: CDR1 MDHEN, CDR2 SYDVKM. The CDR3 has 16 amino acids.

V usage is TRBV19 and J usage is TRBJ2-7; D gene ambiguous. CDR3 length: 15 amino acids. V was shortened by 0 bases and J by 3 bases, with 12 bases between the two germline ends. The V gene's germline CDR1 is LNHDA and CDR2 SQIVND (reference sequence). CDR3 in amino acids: CASSIESSSIYEQYF. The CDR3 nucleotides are TGTGCCAGTAGTATAGAGAGTAGCTCCATCTACGAGCAGTACTTC.

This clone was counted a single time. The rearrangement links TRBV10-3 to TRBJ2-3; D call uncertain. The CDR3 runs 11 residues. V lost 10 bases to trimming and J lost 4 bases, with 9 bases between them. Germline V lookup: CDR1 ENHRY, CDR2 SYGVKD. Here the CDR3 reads CANSNADTQYF. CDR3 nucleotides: TGTGCCAACTCCAACGCAGATACGCAGTATTTT.

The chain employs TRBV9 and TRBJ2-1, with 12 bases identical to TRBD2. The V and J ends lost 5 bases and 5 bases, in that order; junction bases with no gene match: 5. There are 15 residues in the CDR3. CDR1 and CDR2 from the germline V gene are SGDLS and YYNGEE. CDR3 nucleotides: TGTGCCAGCAGTAGGACTAGCGGGGAAAACAATGAGCAGTTCTTC. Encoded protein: CASSRTSGENNEQFF.

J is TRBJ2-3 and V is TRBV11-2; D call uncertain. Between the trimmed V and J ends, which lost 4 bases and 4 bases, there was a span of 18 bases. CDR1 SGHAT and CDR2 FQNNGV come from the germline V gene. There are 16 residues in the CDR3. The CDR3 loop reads CASSSTARVGPDTQYF. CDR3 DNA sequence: TGTGCCAGCAGCTCAACCGCCCGGGTAGGACCAGATACGCAGTATTTT.

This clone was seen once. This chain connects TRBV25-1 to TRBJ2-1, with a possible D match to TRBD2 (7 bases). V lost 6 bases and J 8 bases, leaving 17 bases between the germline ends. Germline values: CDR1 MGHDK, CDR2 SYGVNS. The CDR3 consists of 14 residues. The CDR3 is CASRTFGGGYEQFF. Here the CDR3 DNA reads TGTGCCAGCAGGACCTTTGGGGGGGGCTATGAGCAGTTCTTC.

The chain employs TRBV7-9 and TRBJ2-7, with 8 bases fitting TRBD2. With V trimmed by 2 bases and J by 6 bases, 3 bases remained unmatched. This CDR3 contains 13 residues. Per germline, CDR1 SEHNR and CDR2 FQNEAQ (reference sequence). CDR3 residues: CASSLSGGLEQYF. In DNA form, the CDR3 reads TGTGCCAGCAGCTTATCGGGGGGGCTCGAGCAGTACTTC. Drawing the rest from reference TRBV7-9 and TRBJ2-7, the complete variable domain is DTGVSQNPRHKITKRGQNVTFRCDPISEHNRLYWYRQTLGQGPEFLTYFQNEAQLEKSRLLSDRFSAERPKGSFSTLEIQRTEQGDSAMYLCASSLSGGLEQYFGPGTRLTVT.

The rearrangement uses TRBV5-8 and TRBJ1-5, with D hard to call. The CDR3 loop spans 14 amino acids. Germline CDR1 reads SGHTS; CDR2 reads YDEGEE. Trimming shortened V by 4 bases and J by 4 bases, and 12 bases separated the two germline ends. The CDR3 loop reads CASSRSQGNQPQHF. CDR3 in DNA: TGTGCCAGCAGCCGGTCCCAAGGGAATCAGCCCCAGCATTTT.

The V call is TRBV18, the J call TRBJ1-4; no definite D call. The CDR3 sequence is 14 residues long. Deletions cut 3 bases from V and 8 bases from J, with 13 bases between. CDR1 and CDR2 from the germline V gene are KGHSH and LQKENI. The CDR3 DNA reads TGTGCCAGCTCACCCGACACCCCGAACGAAAAACTGTTTTTT. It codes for CASSPDTPNEKLFF.

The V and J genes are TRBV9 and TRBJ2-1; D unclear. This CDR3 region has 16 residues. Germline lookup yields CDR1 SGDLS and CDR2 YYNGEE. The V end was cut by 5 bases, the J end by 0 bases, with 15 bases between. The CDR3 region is CASSVLVPSSYNEQFF. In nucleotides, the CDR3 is TGTGCCAGCAGTGTCCTTGTCCCCAGCTCCTACAATGAGCAGTTCTTC.

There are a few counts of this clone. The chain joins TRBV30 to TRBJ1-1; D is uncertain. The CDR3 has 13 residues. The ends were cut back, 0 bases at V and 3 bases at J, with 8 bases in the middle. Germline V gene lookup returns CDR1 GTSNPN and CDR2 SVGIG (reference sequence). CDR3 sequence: CAWSVQTYTEAFF. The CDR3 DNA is TGTGCCTGGAGTGTACAGACGTACACTGAAGCTTTCTTT.

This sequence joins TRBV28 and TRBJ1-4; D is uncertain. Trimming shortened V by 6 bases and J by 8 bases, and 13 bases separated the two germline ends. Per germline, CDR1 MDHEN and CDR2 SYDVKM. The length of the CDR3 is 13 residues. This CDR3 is CASSYSPEEKLFF. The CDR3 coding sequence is TGTGCCAGCAGCTACTCCCCGGAGGAAAAACTGTTTTTT.

The CDR3 nucleotides are TGTGCCAGCAGCCCCCGATCGGTAACGAACACTGAAGCTTTCTTT. This translates into CASSPRSVTNTEAFF. The J gene is TRBJ1-1, the V gene TRBV9; unclear D gene. CDR1 and CDR2 (germline): SGDLS, YYNGEE. V was trimmed by 4 bases and J by 1 base, leaving 14 bases between them. The length of the CDR3 is 15 residues.